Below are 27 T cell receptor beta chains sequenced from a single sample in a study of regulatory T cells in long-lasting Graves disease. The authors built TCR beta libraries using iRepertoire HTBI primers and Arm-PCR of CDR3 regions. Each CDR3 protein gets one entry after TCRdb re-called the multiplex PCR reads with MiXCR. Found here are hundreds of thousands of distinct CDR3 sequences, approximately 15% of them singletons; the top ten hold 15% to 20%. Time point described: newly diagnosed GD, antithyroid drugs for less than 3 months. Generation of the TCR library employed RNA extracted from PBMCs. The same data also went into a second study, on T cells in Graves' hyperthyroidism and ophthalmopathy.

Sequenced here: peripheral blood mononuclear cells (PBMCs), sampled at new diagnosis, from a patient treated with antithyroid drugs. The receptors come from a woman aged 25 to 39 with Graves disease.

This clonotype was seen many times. CDR3 region: CATSGGTFSYNEQFF. Here the CDR3 DNA reads TGTGCCACCAGCGGGGGGACATTCTCCTACAATGAGCAGTTCTTC. V gene TRBV15 combines with J gene TRBJ2-1; the D call may be TRBD1 or TRBD2 (6 bases each). Trimming pared 5 bases from V and 0 bases from J, leaving 11 bases between. This CDR3 has 15 residues. Per the germline V gene, CDR1 is LNHNV and CDR2 is YYDKDF (reference sequence).

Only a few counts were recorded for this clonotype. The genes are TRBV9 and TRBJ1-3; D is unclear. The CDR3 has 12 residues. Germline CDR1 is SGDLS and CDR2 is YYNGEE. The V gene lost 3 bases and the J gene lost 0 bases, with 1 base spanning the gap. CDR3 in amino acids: CASSASGNTIYF. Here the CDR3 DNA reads TGTGCCAGCAGCGCCTCTGGAAACACCATATATTTT.

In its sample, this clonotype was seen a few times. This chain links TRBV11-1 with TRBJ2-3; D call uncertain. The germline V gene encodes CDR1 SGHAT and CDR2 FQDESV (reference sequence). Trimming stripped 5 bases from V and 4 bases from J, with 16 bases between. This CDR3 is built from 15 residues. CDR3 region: CASSAGTSRADTQYF. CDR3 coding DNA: TGTGCCAGCAGCGCCGGTACTTCCCGGGCAGATACGCAGTATTTT.

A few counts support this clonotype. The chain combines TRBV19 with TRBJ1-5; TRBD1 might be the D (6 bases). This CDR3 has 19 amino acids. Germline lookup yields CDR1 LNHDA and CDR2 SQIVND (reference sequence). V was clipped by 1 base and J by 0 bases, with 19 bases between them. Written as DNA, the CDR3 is TGTGCCAGTAGTATAGTTCAGGGGTCCTTGTTGAATAGCAATCAGCCCCAGCATTTT. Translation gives CASSIVQGSLLNSNQPQHF.

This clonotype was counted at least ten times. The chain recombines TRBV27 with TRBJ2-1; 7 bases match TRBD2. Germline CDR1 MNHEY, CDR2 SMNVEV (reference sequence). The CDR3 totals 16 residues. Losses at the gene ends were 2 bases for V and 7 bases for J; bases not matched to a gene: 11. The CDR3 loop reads CASSLMGGRVGNEQFF. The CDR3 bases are TGTGCCAGCAGTTTAATGGGCGGGAGAGTCGGGAATGAGCAGTTCTTC.

This CDR3 reads CASSRRVSGANVLTF. The CDR3 coding sequence is TGCGCCAGCAGCCGGAGGGTTTCCGGGGCCAACGTCCTGACTTTC. J is TRBJ2-6 and V is TRBV5-1; a weak D match, TRBD2 (6 bases). The V end lost 4 bases, the J end lost 4 bases, and 12 bases lay between the germline ends. This CDR3 spans 15 amino acids. CDR1 is SGHRS, CDR2 YFSETQ, per germline. The variable domain in full, completed from reference TRBV5-1 and TRBJ2-6, reads KAGVTQTPRYLIKTRGQQVTLSCSPISGHRSVSWYQQTPGQGLQFLFEYFSETQRNKGNFPGRFSGRQFSNSRSEMNVSTLELGDSALYLCASSRRVSGANVLTFGAGSRLTVL.

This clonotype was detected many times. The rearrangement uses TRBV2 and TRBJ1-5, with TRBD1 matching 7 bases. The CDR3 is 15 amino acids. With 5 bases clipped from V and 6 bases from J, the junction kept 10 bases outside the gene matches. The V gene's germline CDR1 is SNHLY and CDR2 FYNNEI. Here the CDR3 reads CASSLNEAGGQPQHF. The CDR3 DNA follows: TGTGCCAGCAGTCTTAACGAGGCAGGGGGTCAGCCCCAGCATTTT.

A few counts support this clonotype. This CDR3 reads CASSVTTGHEQYF. The CDR3, as DNA: TGTGCCAGCAGCGTAACGACGGGGCACGAGCAGTACTTC. This rearrangement joins TRBV9 to TRBJ2-7; perhaps D is TRBD1 or TRBD2 (5 bases each). The CDR3 length is 13 residues. V gave up 1 base and J gave up 5 bases, with 10 bases separating them. The germline V gene encodes CDR1 SGDLS and CDR2 YYNGEE.

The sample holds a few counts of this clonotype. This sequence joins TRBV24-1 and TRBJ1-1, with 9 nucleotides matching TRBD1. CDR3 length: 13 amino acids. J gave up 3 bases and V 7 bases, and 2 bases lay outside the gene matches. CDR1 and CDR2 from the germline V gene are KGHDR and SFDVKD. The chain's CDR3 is CATRGQGDTEAFF. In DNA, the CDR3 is TGTGCCACCAGGGGACAGGGCGACACTGAAGCTTTCTTT.

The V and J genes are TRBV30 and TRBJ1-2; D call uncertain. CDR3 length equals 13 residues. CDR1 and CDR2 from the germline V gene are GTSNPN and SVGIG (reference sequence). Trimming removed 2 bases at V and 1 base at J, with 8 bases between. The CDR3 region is CAWSLEVNYGYTF. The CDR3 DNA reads TGTGCCTGGAGTCTGGAGGTTAACTATGGCTACACCTTC.

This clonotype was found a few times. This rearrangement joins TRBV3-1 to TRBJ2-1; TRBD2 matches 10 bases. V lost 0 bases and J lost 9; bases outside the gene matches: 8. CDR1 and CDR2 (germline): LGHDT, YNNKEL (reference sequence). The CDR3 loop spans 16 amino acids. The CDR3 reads CASSQDTTSGFLEQFF. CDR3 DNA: TGTGCCAGCAGCCAAGATACGACTAGCGGGTTTCTTGAGCAGTTCTTC.

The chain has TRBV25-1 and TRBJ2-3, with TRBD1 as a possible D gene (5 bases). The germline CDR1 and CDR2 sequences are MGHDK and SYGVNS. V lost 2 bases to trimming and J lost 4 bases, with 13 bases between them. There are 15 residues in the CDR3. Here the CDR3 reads CASSELQGHSDTQYF. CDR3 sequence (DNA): TGTGCCAGCAGTGAACTTCAAGGACATTCAGATACGCAGTATTTT.

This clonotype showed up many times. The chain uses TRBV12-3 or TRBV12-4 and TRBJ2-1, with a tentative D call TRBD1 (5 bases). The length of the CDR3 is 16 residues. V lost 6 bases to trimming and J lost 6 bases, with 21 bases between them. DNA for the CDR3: TGTGCCAGCAGCCAACGAACAGGCCCGAATGGCAATGAGCAGTTCTTC. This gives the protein CASSQRTGPNGNEQFF.

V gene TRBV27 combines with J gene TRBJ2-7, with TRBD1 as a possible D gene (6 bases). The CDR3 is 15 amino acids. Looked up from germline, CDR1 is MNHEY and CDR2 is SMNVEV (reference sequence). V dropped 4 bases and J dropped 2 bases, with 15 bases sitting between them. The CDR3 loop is CASSSHREPPYEQYF. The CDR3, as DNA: TGTGCCAGCAGTTCCCACAGGGAACCCCCCTACGAGCAGTACTTC.

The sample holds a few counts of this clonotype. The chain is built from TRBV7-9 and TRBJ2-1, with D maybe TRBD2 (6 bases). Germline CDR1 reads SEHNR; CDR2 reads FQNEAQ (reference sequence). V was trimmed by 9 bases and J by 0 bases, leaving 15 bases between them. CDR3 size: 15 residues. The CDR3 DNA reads TGTGCCAGTAGCCTCCGGGACTTCTCCTACAATGAGCAGTTCTTC. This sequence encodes CASSLRDFSYNEQFF.

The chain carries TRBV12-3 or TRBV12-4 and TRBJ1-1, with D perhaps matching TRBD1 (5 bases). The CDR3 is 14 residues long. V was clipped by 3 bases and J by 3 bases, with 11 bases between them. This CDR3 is CASSFRQLDTEAFF. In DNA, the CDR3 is TGTGCCAGCAGTTTTCGACAGTTGGACACTGAAGCTTTCTTT.

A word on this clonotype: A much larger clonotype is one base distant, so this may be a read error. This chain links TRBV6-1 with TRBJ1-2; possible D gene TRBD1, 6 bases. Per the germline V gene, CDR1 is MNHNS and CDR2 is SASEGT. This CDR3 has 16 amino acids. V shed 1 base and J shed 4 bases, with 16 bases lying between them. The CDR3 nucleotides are TGTGCCAGCAGTGAAGAGGCTTTAGGGGGTACCTATGGCTACACCTTC. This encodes CASSEEALGGTYGYTF.

The CDR3: CASSLFFGSASNQPQHF. CDR3 bases: TGTGCCAGCAGTTTGTTCTTCGGGAGCGCTAGCAATCAGCCCCAGCATTTT. The chain combines TRBV12-3 or TRBV12-4 with TRBJ1-5; no reliable D call. With 3 bases removed from V and 0 bases from J, the gap between germline ends came to 15 bases. The CDR3 has 17 residues.

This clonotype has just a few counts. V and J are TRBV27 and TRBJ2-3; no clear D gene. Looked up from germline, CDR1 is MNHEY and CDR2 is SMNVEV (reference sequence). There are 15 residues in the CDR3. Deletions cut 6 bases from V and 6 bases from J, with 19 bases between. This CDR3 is CASRELGTGPDTQYF. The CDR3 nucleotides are TGTGCCAGCAGGGAGTTAGGCACCGGCCCTGATACGCAGTATTTT.

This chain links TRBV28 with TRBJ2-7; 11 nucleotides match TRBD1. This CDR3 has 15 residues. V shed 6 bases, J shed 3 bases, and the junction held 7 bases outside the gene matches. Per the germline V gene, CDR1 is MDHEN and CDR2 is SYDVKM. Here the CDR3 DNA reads TGTGCCAGCAGACTGCCCGGGACAGGGGGCTACGAGCAGTACTTC. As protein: CASRLPGTGGYEQYF. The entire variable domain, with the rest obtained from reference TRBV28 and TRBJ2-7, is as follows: DVKVTQSSRYLVKRTGEKVFLECVQDMDHENMFWYRQDPGLGLRLIYFSYDVKMKEKGDIPEGYSVSREKKERFSLILESASTNQTSMYLCASRLPGTGGYEQYFGPGTRLTVT.

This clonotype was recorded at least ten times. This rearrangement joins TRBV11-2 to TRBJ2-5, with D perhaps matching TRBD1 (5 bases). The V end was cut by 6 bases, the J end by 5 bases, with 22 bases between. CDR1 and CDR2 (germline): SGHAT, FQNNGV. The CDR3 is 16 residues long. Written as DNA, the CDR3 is TGTGCCAGCAGGTCCCTCCGTGGGGCGAATGTGGAGACCCAGTACTTC. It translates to CASRSLRGANVETQYF.

CDR3 sequence: CASSLGGGASSYEQYF. CDR3 nucleotide sequence: TGTGCCAGCAGCTTGGGAGGGGGGGCTAGCTCCTACGAGCAGTACTTC. The chain carries TRBV5-5 and TRBJ2-7, with TRBD2 as a possible D gene (7 bases). Germline V CDR1 and CDR2: SGHKS, YYEKEE (reference sequence). The CDR3 totals 16 residues. Trimming removed 0 bases at V and 0 bases at J, with 13 bases between.

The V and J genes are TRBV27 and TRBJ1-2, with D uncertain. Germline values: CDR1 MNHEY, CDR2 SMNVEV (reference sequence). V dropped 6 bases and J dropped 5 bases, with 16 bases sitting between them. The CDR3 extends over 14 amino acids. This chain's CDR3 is CASRRNRAIYGYTF. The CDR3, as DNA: TGTGCCAGCAGAAGGAATAGGGCAATATATGGCTACACCTTC.

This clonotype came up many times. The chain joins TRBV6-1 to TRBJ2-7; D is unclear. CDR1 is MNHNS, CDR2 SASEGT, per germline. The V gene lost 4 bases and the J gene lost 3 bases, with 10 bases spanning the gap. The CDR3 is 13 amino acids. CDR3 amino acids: CASSVGMDYEQYF. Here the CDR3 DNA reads TGTGCCAGCAGTGTAGGGATGGACTACGAGCAGTACTTC.

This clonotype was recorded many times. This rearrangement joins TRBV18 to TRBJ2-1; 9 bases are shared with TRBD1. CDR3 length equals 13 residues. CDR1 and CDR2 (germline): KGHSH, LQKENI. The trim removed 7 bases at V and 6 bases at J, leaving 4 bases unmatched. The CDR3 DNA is TGTGCCAGCTTACGGGACAGGGTCAATGAGCAGTTCTTC. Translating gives CASLRDRVNEQFF.

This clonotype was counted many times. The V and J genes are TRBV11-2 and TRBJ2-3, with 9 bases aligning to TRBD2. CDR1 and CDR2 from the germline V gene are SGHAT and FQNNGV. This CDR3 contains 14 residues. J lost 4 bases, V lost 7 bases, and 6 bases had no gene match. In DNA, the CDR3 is TGTGCCAGCACCGTGGGACTAGCTGCAGATACGCAGTATTTT. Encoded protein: CASTVGLAADTQYF.

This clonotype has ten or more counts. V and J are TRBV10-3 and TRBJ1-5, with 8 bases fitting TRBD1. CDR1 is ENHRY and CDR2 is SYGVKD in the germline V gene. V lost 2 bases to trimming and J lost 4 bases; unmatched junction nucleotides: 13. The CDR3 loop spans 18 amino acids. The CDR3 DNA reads TGTGCCATCAGTGAGCGGGGCCTGCGGACAGGGAGTAATCAGCCCCAGCATTTT. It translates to CAISERGLRTGSNQPQHF.